This T cell receptor (beta chain) was sequenced during a study of T-cell memory formation after mild COVID-19. CDR3 length: 14 residues. From germline, CDR1 is LGHDT and CDR2 YNNKEL (reference sequence). V shed 7 bases and J 4 bases; nucleotides not matched to a gene: 9. Concerning this clonotype: Its specificity is unknown.

Study findings and constraints: Contracting clones localized mainly to CM and EM when CD4+ and mainly to EMRA when CD8+.

TCRdb processed the 5' RACE reads anew with MiXCR; each CDR3 protein has one entry. The data contain under 300,000 distinct CDR3 sequences, 8.5% to 9.5% of them seen just once; the ten biggest clones take up around 23%. The chain has TRBV3-1 and TRBJ2-7; 8 bases are shared with TRBD2. Sequenced sample: PBMCs or a T cell subset sorted from them (not recorded which). The TCR was taken from a man aged 18 to 29 who had mild COVID-19 (a few samples of this study predate the infection). Cell type and time point are not known. CDR3 bases: TGTGCCAGCAATCCCGGGACTAGGCAATACGAGCAGTACTTC. Translating it yields CASNPGTRQYEQYF.